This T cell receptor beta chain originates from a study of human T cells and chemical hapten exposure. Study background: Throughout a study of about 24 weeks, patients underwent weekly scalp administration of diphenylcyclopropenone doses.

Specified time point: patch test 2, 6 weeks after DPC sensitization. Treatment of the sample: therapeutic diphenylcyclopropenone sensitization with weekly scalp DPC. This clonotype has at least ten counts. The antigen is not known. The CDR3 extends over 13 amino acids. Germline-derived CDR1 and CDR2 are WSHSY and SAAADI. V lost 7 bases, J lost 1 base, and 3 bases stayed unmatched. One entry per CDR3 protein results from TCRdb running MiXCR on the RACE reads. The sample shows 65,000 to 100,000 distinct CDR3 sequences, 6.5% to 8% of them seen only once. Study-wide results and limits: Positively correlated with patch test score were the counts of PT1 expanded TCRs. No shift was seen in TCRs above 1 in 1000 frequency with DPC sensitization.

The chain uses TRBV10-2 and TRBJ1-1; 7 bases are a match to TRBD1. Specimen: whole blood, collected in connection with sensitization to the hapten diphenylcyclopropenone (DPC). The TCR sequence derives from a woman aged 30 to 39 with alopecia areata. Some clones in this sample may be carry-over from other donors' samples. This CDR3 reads CASMHRGNTEAFF. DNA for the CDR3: TGCGCCAGCATGCACAGGGGGAACACTGAAGCTTTCTTT.